This passage covers 5 T cell receptor beta chains from one sample sequenced in a study of T cells in Graves' hyperthyroidism and ophthalmopathy. TCR beta CDR3 regions were amplified from RNA transcripts. The HTBI primer set was used in a first-round RT-PCR of the TCR CDR3. A single record per CDR3 protein comes from TCRdb applying MiXCR to the multiplex PCR reads. Of under 300,000 distinct CDR3 sequences listed, 20% to 25% are singletons. The sequenced sample was blood. The receptors originated from a man in his thirties or forties with Graves' ophthalmopathy.

This clonotype was seen repeatedly, ten times or more. The chain links TRBV30 to TRBJ2-2; perhaps D is TRBD1 or TRBD2 (5 bases each). Germline CDR1 reads GTSNPN; CDR2 reads SVGIG (reference sequence). The CDR3 has 15 amino acids. Trimming took off 1 base at V and 7 bases at J, with 16 bases between the two ends. This CDR3 reads CAWSGWDGRDGELFF. The CDR3 coding sequence is TGTGCCTGGAGTGGATGGGACGGTAGGGACGGGGAGCTGTTTTTT.

This clonotype was seen a few times. The chain uses TRBV5-1 and TRBJ2-1; 10 nucleotides align to TRBD2. Germline CDR1 SGHRS, CDR2 YFSETQ. The junction had 16 bases not matched to a gene; V was cut back by 4 bases and J by 0 bases. The CDR3 runs to 20 residues. The CDR3 nucleotides read TGCGCCAGCAGCCCTAATGGACTAGCGGATGGATTCAGCTCCTACAATGAGCAGTTCTTC. It codes for CASSPNGLADGFSSYNEQFF.

This clonotype was seen repeatedly, ten times or more. The gene calls are TRBV7-8 and TRBJ1-5; 9 nucleotides agree with TRBD1. From germline, CDR1 is SGHVS and CDR2 FQNEAQ. The CDR3 extends over 15 amino acids. Trimming took 2 bases from V and 2 from J; bases not matched to a gene: 1. The CDR3 region has the DNA TGTGCCAGCAGCTTATGGACAGGGGGCAATCAGCCCCAGCATTTT. It yields the protein CASSLWTGGNQPQHF.

This clonotype was seen only a few times. This rearrangement joins TRBV7-6 to TRBJ1-5; D uncertain. Trimming left V 2 bases short and J 7 bases short, with 15 bases between. The length of the CDR3 is 15 residues. CDR1 SGHVS and CDR2 FNYEAQ come from the germline V gene. The CDR3 sequence: CASSLSYGISQPQHF. The CDR3 bases are TGTGCCAGCAGCTTAAGTTATGGCATCTCCCAGCCCCAGCATTTT.

The V gene is TRBV9, the J gene TRBJ2-7, with 9 bases identical to TRBD1. Germline V gene data show CDR1 as SGDLS and CDR2 as YYNGEE. Trimming cost V 0 bases and J 2 bases; bases outside gene matches: 6. This CDR3 contains 16 residues. CDR3 sequence (DNA): TGTGCCAGCAGCGTAGGTATAGGGACAGGGACCTACGAGCAGTACTTC. It encodes CASSVGIGTGTYEQYF.